The rows below give T cell receptor beta chains drawn from one sample of a study of T cells in Graves' hyperthyroidism and ophthalmopathy. One entry per CDR3 protein, called by TCRdb with MiXCR from the multiplex PCR reads. The table includes roughly 630,000 distinct CDR3 sequences, around 16% detected once. The sequenced sample consisted of blood. These receptors all come from a woman in her thirties with Graves' hyperthyroidism. Each CDR3 is given without its conserved first and last residue.

v_gene,j_gene,CDR3aa
TRBV3-1,TRBJ1-2,ASGLRENYGYT
TRBV7-2,TRBJ1-1,TSSLSGSTEAF
TRBV11-2,TRBJ2-5,ASSLVGRLAGRQTQY
TRBV7-2,TRBJ2-3,ASSPTSQGGTQY
TRBV30,TRBJ2-7,AWSGVDEQY
TRBV29-1,TRBJ2-1,SDMTSLSSYNEQF
TRBV7-9,TRBJ2-7,ASSLSTGTYEQY
TRBV4-1,TRBJ2-5,ASSQDLLADQETQY
TRBV27,TRBJ1-1,ASSLPGTGNEAF
TRBV7-3,TRBJ2-1,ASSLNGGNEQF
TRBV7-2,TRBJ1-1,ASRGGTGGLGNTEAF
TRBV6-6,TRBJ1-5,ASSYSETGGRNQPQH
TRBV3-1,TRBJ1-1,ASSPLDNTEAF
TRBV4-1,TRBJ1-1,ASSQDRGYGTEAF
TRBV4-3,TRBJ2-5,ASSQQTGWETQY
TRBV6-1,TRBJ2-1,ASSYSGGREGEQF
TRBV7-3,TRBJ2-3,ASSTRTGPDTQY
TRBV18,TRBJ1-6,ASSPQPLGRNSPLH
TRBV9,TRBJ2-3,ASSGSGVPDTQY
TRBV30,TRBJ2-1,AWSVRPETSGRSDNEQF
TRBV2,TRBJ1-1,ASSVQGAMNTEAF
TRBV5-5,TRBJ2-1,ASRRSVTSPSDNEQF
TRBV11-2,TRBJ2-7,ASSLVLRQGLYEQY
TRBV5-4,TRBJ2-2,ASSLGSRGGELF
TRBV7-8,TRBJ1-1,ASSLVSAGLNTEAF
TRBV27,TRBJ1-1,ASSAGGETEAF
TRBV20-1,TRBJ2-5,SAQTDRYQETQY
TRBV4-1,TRBJ2-1,ASSRTQGTYNEQF
TRBV28,TRBJ2-3,ASTKGQEYTDTQY
TRBV4-3,TRBJ2-7,ASSHRRTTSSYEQY
TRBV30,TRBJ2-7,AWSVGFPTLVQY
TRBV27,TRBJ2-1,ASSPWDRGQYNEQF
TRBV27,TRBJ2-1,ASAQEREGFDEQF
TRBV20-1,TRBJ2-3,SAREPGRAGSTLLTQY
TRBV5-6,TRBJ1-1,ASSSTGTGVLSIAF
TRBV6-1,TRBJ1-1,ASSAQGSGTEAF
TRBV7-9,TRBJ2-1,ASSNPRGTSGRTSYNEQF
TRBV5-1,TRBJ2-7,ASSSGTRTGLDRGKQY
TRBV10-3,TRBJ2-2,AISEGHYTRELF
TRBV11-2,TRBJ2-5,ASSLEFSGGSQETQY